This record looks at one T cell receptor (beta chain) sequence and its context. This specimen belongs to a study of CD8 T cells in Susac syndrome. TCR beta sequences were obtained from blood CD8+ and CD4+ T cells. The CD8+ and CD4+ T cells were isolated magnetically using a negative isolation approach, whereas the TEMRA cells were enriched by FACS. Reverse transcription of about 0.5 to 1 ug RNA used random hexamers. Coverage of TCR beta CDR3 amplification by immunoSEQ multiplex PCR extended to 54 Vbeta and 13 Jbeta. TCRdb used MiXCR to reprocess the immunoSEQ multiplex PCR reads, holding one entry per CDR3 protein. The sample has approximately 190,000 distinct CDR3 sequences, about 95% seen once. There are 15 residues in the CDR3. Germline trimming cut 6 bases from V and 7 bases from J; bases unmatched to any gene: 8. The germline V gene has CDR1 MNHNY and CDR2 SVGAGI (reference sequence).

The gene calls are TRBV6-6 and TRBJ2-2, with 10 nucleotides matching TRBD1. This receptor was identified in a human donor with multiple sclerosis. Material: CD4+ T cells from PBMCs. CDR3 sequence reads: CASSPRQGASGELFF. The CDR3 DNA reads as TGTGCCAGCAGCCCGAGACAGGGGGCGAGCGGGGAGCTGTTTTTT.